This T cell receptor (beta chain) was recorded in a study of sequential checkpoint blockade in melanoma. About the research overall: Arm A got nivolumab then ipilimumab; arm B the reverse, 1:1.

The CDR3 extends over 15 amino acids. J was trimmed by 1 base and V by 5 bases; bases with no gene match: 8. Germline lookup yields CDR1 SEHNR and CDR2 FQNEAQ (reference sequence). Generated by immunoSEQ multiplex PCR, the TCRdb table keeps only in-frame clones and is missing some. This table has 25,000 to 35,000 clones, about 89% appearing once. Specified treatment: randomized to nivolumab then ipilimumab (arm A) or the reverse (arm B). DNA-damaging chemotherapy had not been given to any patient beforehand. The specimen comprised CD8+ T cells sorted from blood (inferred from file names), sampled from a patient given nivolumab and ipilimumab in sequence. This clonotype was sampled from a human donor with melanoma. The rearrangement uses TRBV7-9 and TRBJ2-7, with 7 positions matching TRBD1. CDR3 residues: CASSGVRRGSYEQYF. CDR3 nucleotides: TGTGCCAGCAGCGGAGTACGCAGGGGGTCCTACGAGCAGTACTTC.